This T cell receptor beta chain was identified during a study of CD8 T cells in ankylosing spondylitis. Study outcomes and limitations: Significant enrichment of disease-linked clones was reportedly seen in matched ankylosing spondylitis synovial fluid. CD8+ disease-linked clones were present at relatively low frequencies in blood.

The ends were cut back, 3 bases at V and 2 bases at J, with 8 bases in the middle. Germline CDR1 SGHRS, CDR2 YFSETQ. The CDR3 length is 13 residues. TCR beta libraries were made by quantitative 5'-RACE with molecular barcodes. TCRdb reprocessed the 5' RACE reads via MiXCR and lists one record per CDR3 protein. The data show about 160,000 distinct CDR3 sequences, about 16% seen once. This clonotype was seen ten or more times. Its antigen is unknown. The receptor was derived from a male donor with ankylosing spondylitis or in good health (not recorded which). Input material: blood, either unsorted or a sorted T cell fraction (not recorded which). This rearrangement joins TRBV5-1 to TRBJ1-2; no firm D call. CDR3 sequence (DNA): TGCGCCAGCAGCTCTGACATGAACTATGGCTACACCTTC. Translated, it gives CASSSDMNYGYTF.